This T cell receptor (beta chain) comes out of a study of control samples from healthy donors and cancer patients (dated by TCRdb to 2018 to 2020). The CDR3 spans 15 residues, from the cysteine through the phenylalanine. The read is trimmed to its CDR3 DNA, 45 bases read in frame from base 1. V trim: 4 bases; J trim: 3 bases; unmatched bases: 9. CDR1 is given as SGHRS and CDR2 as YFSETQ, both from the germline V gene. As concerns this clone: This receptor's antigen is unknown. No base-level quality is on record; no much larger clone is a single base apart.

Receptors were amplified or captured by the immunoSEQ multiplex PCR assay. Entries here come from immuneACCESS through TCRdb and include only in-frame sequences with V and J called. Some clones fail to appear in such tables; in the studies checked, an unresolved V gene covers under half of the shortfall, and the cause of the remainder is unknown. For this sample there are 170,000 or so clones; approximately 91% appear just once. The leading ten clones occupy around 2% of the sample. The chain was built from TRBV5-1 and TRBJ2-7, with 8 bases matching TRBD1. The sequencing sample was made of blood. This clonotype was sampled from a woman in her thirties or forties in good health. The CDR3: CASSPNGQGHYEQYF. The DNA sequence reads TGCGCCAGCAGCCCCAATGGACAGGGCCACTACGAGCAGTACTTC.